Included here is one TCR beta chain sequence, with context. The record originates from a study of blood T cell repertoires in COVID-19. About the research overall: The United States, Italy and Spain supplied acute and convalescent COVID-19 samples.

Under the authors' procedure: Reference gene primers were amplified, and this amplification served to estimate nucleated cell counts. This table comes from immunoSEQ multiplex PCR, and its TCRdb copy is limited to in-frame clones, with some not included. That table is the source of V, J and clone size, and D and trimming were worked out from the DNA. The sample has fewer than 200,000 clones; about four fifths are singletons. The CDR3 is made up of 13 amino acids. Germline V gives CDR1 GTSNPN, CDR2 SVGIG (reference sequence). V lost 2 bases and J 4 bases, leaving 9 bases between the germline ends. The chain uses TRBV30 and TRBJ1-5, with unresolved D. The receptor's source is a woman aged 70-85 years who had recovered from COVID-19. Input material: peripheral blood. The CDR3 sequence is CAWSRGWNQPQHF. CDR3 in DNA: TGTGCCTGGAGTCGGGGATGGAATCAGCCCCAGCATTTT.